The entry below describes one TCR beta chain. What it binds is unknown. Deletions cut 5 bases from V and 0 bases from J, with 11 bases between. Germline V gives CDR1 SNHLY, CDR2 FYNNEI. This CDR3 has 14 amino acids. This sample was taken from a study of blood T cells in healthy people across ages. Through a sample-barcoded 5' primer and a J-beta primer mix, a second PCR was run for roughly 6 to 11 cycles. Each CDR3 protein gets one entry after TCRdb re-called the 5' RACE reads with MiXCR. The sample gives approximately 290,000 distinct CDR3 sequences, 27% of which show up once; roughly 28% is in the top ten. Study-level points and caveats: With age, beta diversity per million T cells declined roughly linearly, significantly by over 35. Long-lived donors exceeded aged donors in naive CD4+ cells and diversity.

Ranging in age from roughly 6 to 95, the donors were healthy Caucasian individuals from Russia. Sequencing was done on a sample of blood. The J gene is TRBJ2-7, the V gene TRBV2; D could derive from TRBD1 or TRBD2 (5 bases each). The clonotype originates from a woman in her 70s in good health. CDR3 sequence reads: CASSYEGHSYEQYF. Written as DNA, the CDR3 is TGTGCCAGCAGTTACGAGGGGCACTCCTACGAGCAGTACTTC.